This T cell receptor beta chain was captured in a study of blood T cell repertoires in COVID-19. V was pared by 3 bases and J by 7 bases, with 15 bases between. This CDR3 is 14 amino acids long. The germline V gene has CDR1 KGHSH and CDR2 LQKENI. Authors' data handling: Researchers report that nucleated cell counts were estimated from reference gene primer amplification. Clones were sequenced by immunoSEQ multiplex PCR, and TCRdb holds only the in-frame ones, with some missing. V, J and clone size are taken as reported in that table, and D and trimming were inferred from the DNA itself. The repertoire holds a few hundred thousand clones, with roughly 88% as singletons.

This receptor was identified in an elderly man with acute or convalescent COVID-19. The V gene is TRBV18, the J gene TRBJ2-5; D remains unclear. Sequencing was performed on peripheral blood. The CDR3, as DNA: TGTGCCAGCTCACCTCCTAGTTTCGTAAGGACCCAGTACTTC. Amino acid sequence: CASSPPSFVRTQYF.